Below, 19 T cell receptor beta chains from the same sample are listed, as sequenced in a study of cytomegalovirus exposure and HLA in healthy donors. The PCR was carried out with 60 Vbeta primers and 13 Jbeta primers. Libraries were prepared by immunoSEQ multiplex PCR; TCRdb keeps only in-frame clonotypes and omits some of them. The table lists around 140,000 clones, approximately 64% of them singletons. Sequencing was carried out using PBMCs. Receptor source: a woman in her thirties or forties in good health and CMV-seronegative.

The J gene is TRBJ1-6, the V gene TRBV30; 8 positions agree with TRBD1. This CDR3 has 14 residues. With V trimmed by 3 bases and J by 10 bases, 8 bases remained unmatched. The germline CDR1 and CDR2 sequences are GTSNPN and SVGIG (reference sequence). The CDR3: CAWRVGQGRSPLHF. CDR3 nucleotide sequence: TGTGCCTGGAGAGTTGGACAGGGTCGATCACCCCTCCACTTT.

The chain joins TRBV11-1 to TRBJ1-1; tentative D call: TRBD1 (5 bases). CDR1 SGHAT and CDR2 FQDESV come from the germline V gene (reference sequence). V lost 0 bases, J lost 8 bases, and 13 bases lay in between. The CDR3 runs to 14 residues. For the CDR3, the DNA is TGTGCCAGCAGCTTAGCAGGGGCAGGGTACGAAGCTTTCTTT. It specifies CASSLAGAGYEAFF.

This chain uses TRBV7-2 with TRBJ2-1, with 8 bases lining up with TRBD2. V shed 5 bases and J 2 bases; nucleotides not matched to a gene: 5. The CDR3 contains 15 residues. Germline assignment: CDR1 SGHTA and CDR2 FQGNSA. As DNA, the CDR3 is TGTGCCAGCAGCGGAACTAGCGGAGCCTACAATGAGCAGTTCTTC. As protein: CASSGTSGAYNEQFF.

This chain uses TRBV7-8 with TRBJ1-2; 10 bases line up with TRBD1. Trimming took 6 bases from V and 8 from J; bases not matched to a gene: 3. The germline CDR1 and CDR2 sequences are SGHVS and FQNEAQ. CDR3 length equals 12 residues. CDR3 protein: CASRGTGEGYTF. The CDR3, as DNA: TGTGCCAGCAGGGGGACAGGGGAAGGCTACACCTTC. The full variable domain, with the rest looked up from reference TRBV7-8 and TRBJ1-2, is GAGVSQSPRYKVAKRGQDVALRCDPISGHVSLFWYQQALGQGPEFLTYFQNEAQLDKSGLPSDRFFAERPEGSVSTLKIQRTQQEDSAVYLCASRGTGEGYTFGSGTRLTVV.

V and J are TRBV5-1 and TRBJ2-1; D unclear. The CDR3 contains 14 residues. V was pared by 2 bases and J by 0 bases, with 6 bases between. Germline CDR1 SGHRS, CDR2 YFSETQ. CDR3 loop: CASSLADSYNEQFF. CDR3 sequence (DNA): TGCGCCAGCAGCTTAGCTGACTCCTACAATGAGCAGTTCTTC.

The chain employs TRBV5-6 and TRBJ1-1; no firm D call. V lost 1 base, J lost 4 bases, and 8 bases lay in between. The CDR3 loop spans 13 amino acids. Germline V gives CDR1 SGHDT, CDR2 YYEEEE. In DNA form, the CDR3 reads TGTGCCAGCAGCTTGTCCCGGGGCACTGAAGCTTTCTTT. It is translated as CASSLSRGTEAFF.

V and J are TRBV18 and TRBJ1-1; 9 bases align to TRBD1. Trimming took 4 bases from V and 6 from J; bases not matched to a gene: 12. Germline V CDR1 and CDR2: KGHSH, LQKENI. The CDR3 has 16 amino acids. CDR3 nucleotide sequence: TGTGCCAGCTCACACGGCGCCGGGACAGGGTGGGCTGAAGCTTTCTTT. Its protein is CASSHGAGTGWAEAFF. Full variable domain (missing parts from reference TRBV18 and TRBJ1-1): NAGVMQNPRHLVRRRGQEARLRCSPMKGHSHVYWYRQLPEEGLKFMVYLQKENIIDESGMPKERFSAEFPKEGPSILRIQQVVRGDSAAYFCASSHGAGTGWAEAFFGQGTRLTVV.

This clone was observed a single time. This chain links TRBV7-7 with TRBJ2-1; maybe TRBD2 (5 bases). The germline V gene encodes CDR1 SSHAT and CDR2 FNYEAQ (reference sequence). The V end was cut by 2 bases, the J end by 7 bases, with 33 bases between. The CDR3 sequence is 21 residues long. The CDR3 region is CASSLPRTPFLAPPWRNEQFF. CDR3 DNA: TGTGCCAGCAGCTTACCCCGAACGCCTTTCCTAGCCCCCCCTTGGAGGAATGAGCAGTTCTTC.

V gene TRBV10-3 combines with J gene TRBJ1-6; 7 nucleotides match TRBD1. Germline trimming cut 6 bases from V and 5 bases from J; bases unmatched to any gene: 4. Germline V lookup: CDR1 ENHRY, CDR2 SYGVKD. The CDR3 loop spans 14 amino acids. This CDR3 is CAIRQTGDNSPLHF. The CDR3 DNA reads TGTGCCATCAGACAAACAGGGGATAATTCACCCCTCCACTTT.

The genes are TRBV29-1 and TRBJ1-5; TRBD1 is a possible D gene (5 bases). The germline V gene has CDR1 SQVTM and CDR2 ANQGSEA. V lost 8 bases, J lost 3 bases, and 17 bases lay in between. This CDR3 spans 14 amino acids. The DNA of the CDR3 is TGCAGCTGCACCGAAGGCGGGACCAATCAGCCCCAGCATTTT. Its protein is CSCTEGGTNQPQHF.

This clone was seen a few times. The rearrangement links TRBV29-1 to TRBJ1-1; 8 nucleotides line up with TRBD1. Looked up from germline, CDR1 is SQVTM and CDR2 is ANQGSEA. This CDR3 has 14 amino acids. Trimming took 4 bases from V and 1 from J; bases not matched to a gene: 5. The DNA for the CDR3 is TGCAGCGTTGTGACCAGGGGGCAGAACACTGAAGCTTTCTTT. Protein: CSVVTRGQNTEAFF.

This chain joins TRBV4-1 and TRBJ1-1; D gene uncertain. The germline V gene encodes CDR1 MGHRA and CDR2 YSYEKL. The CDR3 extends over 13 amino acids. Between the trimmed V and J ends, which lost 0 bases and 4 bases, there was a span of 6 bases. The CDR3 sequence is CASSQEEGTEAFF. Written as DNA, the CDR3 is TGCGCCAGCAGCCAAGAGGAGGGCACTGAAGCTTTCTTT.

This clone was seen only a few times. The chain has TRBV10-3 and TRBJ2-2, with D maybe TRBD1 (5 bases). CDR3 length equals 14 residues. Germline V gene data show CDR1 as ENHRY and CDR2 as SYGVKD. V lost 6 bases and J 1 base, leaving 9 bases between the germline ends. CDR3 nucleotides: TGTGCCATCAGACAGGCCGGGAACACCGGGGAGCTGTTTTTT. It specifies CAIRQAGNTGELFF.

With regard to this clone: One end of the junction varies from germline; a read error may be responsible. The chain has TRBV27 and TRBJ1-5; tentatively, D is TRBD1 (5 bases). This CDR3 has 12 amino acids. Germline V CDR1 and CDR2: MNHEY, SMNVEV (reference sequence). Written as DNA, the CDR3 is TGTGCCAGCAGACTTTTAACAGGCGGATCGTCATTT. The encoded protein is CASRLLTGGSSF.

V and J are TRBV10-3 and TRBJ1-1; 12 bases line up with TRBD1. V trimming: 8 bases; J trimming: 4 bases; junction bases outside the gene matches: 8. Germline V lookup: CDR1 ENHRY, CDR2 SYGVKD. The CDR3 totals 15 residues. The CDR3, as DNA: TGTGCCATCGAGGGACAGGGGGCTGGGGGCACTGAAGCTTTCTTT. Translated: CAIEGQGAGGTEAFF.

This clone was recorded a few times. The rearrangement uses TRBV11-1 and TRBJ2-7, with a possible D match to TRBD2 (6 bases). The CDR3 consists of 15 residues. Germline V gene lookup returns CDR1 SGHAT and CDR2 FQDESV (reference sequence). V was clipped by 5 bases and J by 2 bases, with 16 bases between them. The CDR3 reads CASSAVSRGAYEQYF. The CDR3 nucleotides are TGTGCCAGCAGCGCCGTCTCCCGCGGGGCCTACGAGCAGTACTTC.

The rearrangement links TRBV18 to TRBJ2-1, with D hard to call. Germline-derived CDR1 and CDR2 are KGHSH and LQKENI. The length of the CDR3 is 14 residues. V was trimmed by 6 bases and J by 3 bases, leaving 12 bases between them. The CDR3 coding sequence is TGTGCCAGCTCCCAAAGGAGCAGCTACAATGAGCAGTTCTTC. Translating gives CASSQRSSYNEQFF.

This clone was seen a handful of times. The CDR3 coding sequence is TGTGCCAGCAGTGAGGGGACAGGGGGTGATGGCTACACCTTC. This gives the protein CASSEGTGGDGYTF. The chain is built from TRBV2 and TRBJ1-2, with 11 bases lining up with TRBD1. The germline V gene encodes CDR1 SNHLY and CDR2 FYNNEI. V dropped 3 bases and J dropped 6; count of bases not matched to a gene: 3. The CDR3 loop spans 14 amino acids.

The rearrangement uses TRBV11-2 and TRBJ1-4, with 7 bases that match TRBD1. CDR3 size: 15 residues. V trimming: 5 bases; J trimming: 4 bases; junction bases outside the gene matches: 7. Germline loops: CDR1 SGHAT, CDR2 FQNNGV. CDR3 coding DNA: TGTGCCAGCAGCCCGACGACAGGGCGTAATGAAAAACTGTTTTTT. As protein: CASSPTTGRNEKLFF.